Included here is one TCR beta chain sequence, with context. Germline V gene data show CDR1 as SGHRS and CDR2 as YFSETQ. The V and J ends lost 2 bases and 6 bases, in that order; junction bases with no gene match: 4. The CDR3 is made up of 15 amino acids. In the source study's methods: For nucleated cells, counts were estimated from reference gene primer amplification. Libraries were prepared by immunoSEQ multiplex PCR; TCRdb keeps only in-frame clonotypes and omits some of them. V, J and clone size reflect that table, while D and trimming were determined from the DNA. The table has around 200,000 clones, around 80% seen once. This sample is drawn from a study of blood T cell repertoires in COVID-19.

The receptor's source is a woman in her 40s with COVID-19, enrolled during active disease. The chain combines TRBV5-1 with TRBJ1-6; 8 bases map to TRBD1. The sequenced material came from peripheral blood. The CDR3 nucleotides read TGCGCCAGCAGCTTTGAGGGGACAGGTAATTCACCCCTCCACTTT. This sequence encodes CASSFEGTGNSPLHF.